This record covers a single T cell receptor beta chain. Its antigen remains unidentified. Sequencing was performed with immunoSEQ multiplex PCR; in TCRdb, only in-frame clones are kept and a portion is missing. In the table there are about 120,000 clones, 93% of which are singletons. The data were taken from a study of graft-versus-host responses after intestinal transplantation. Broader study findings: Within allografts, high graft-versus-host to host-versus-graft clonal ratios were seen among patients with graft-donor T cell macrochimerism.

Germline lookup yields CDR1 SQVTM and CDR2 ANQGSEA. CDR3 length: 14 residues. V shed 7 bases, J shed 0 bases, and the junction held 7 bases outside the gene matches. This clonotype originated in a human donor who was the organ donor for an intestinal transplant. The genes are TRBV29-1 and TRBJ2-3; 7 nucleotides agree with TRBD1. Sequencing used unstimulated CD8+ T cells sorted from spleen or lymph node cells, obtained before transplant. CDR3 coding DNA: TGCAGCGCCCGGGACAGCCTCAGCACAGATACGCAGTATTTT. This translates into CSARDSLSTDTQYF.